This is a list of T cell receptor beta chains from one sample in a study of cytomegalovirus exposure and HLA in healthy donors. The method was immunoSEQ multiplex PCR; TCRdb's version includes in-frame clones alone and lacks a portion of them. The data contain approximately 89,000 clones, roughly 85% of them singletons. What was sequenced was PBMCs. Receptors were obtained from a man aged 40-49 years in good health and CMV-seropositive. Both conserved end residues are part of each CDR3. D genes are given only for firm matches. Clone size is shown for a subset of rows, as once, few, many or a class of expanded clone.

V gene	J gene	clone size	D gene	CDR3 protein	CDR3 DNA
TRBV7-8	TRBJ2-1	NA	TRBD1	CASTKDGTGAYNEQFF	TGTGCCAGCACGAAGGATGGGACAGGGGCCTACAATGAGCAGTTCTTC
TRBV2	TRBJ2-5	NA	NA	CASSDAGAKYF	TGTGCCAGCAGTGACGCGGGGGCGAAGTACTTC
TRBV27	TRBJ1-6	NA	TRBD1	CASSRWGRPGQGSSYNSPLHF	TGTGCCAGCAGCCGATGGGGACGGCCGGGACAGGGTAGCTCCTATAATTCACCCCTCCACTTT
TRBV4-1	TRBJ1-2	NA	TRBD1	CASSPTWTGANYGYTF	TGCGCCAGCAGCCCGACTTGGACAGGAGCTAACTATGGCTACACCTTC
TRBV11-3	TRBJ2-1	NA	TRBD2	CASSATTSGRKDEQFF	TGTGCCAGCAGCGCTACAACTAGCGGGAGAAAGGATGAGCAGTTCTTC
TRBV7-2	TRBJ1-5	NA	NA	CASSTNPGGWQPQHF	TGTGCCAGCAGCACCAACCCGGGAGGCTGGCAGCCCCAGCATTTT
TRBV4-1	TRBJ1-1	few	TRBD1	CASSQGSGDRRSEAFF	TGCGCCAGCAGCCAAGGGTCCGGGGACAGGCGATCTGAAGCTTTCTTT
TRBV28	TRBJ2-7	NA	NA	CASSTTSYEQYF	TGTGCCAGCAGCACTACCTCCTACGAGCAGTACTTC
TRBV5-1	TRBJ1-2	NA	NA	CASRPSGKDYGYTF	TGCGCCAGCAGGCCAAGCGGGAAAGACTATGGCTACACCTTC
TRBV7-9	TRBJ1-2	NA	NA	CASSLGKGLRVPDGYTF	TGTGCCAGCAGCTTAGGAAAAGGACTCCGGGTGCCAGATGGCTACACCTTC
TRBV13	TRBJ1-3	few	NA	CASSANRGNSGNTIYF	TGTGCCAGCAGCGCAAACAGAGGGAACTCTGGAAACACCATATATTTT
TRBV18	TRBJ2-1	NA	NA	CASSPPIRQVNEQFF	TGTGCCAGCTCACCACCCATACGACAGGTCAATGAGCAGTTCTTC
TRBV27	TRBJ2-7	NA	TRBD1	CASSRNGDRGYEQYF	TGTGCCAGCAGCCGAAACGGGGACAGGGGCTACGAGCAGTACTTC
TRBV23-1	TRBJ2-1	NA	TRBD2	CASRYVPGLAIPQGYNEQFF	TGCGCCAGCAGGTACGTGCCGGGACTAGCGATTCCGCAGGGCTACAATGAGCAGTTCTTC
TRBV9	TRBJ2-2	NA	TRBD1	CASSVGTGGPTGELFF	TGTGCCAGCAGCGTAGGTACAGGGGGCCCCACCGGGGAGCTGTTTTTT
TRBV28	TRBJ1-1	NA	TRBD1	CASSPRQGHTEAFF	TGTGCCAGCAGCCCACGACAGGGACACACTGAAGCTTTCTTT
TRBV11-2	TRBJ2-7	NA	NA	CASSLLGGGAYHEQYF	TGTGCCAGCAGCTTACTTGGGGGGGGCGCTTATCACGAGCAGTACTTC
TRBV19	TRBJ1-3	NA	TRBD1	CASSGSGGQGTIADTIYF	TGTGCCAGTAGCGGCAGCGGGGGACAGGGGACGATAGCGGACACCATATATTTT
TRBV19	TRBJ1-6	few	TRBD1	CASSTDRGARSPLHF	TGTGCCAGTAGTACTGACAGGGGTGCGAGGTCACCCCTCCACTTT
TRBV2	TRBJ1-5	NA	NA	CASSERVSVQPQHF	TGTGCCAGCAGTGAGAGGGTCTCAGTTCAGCCCCAGCATTTT
TRBV5-4	TRBJ2-5	once	TRBD2	CASRFSGGRGETQYF	TGTGCCAGCAGATTTAGCGGGGGGAGGGGAGAGACCCAGTACTTC
TRBV19	TRBJ2-7	NA	TRBD2	CASSGTTSYEQYF	TGTGCCAGTAGCGGGACTACCTCCTACGAGCAGTACTTC
TRBV9	TRBJ2-7	NA	TRBD2	CASSATSGSWEQYF	TGTGCCAGCAGCGCGACTAGCGGGAGTTGGGAGCAGTACTTC